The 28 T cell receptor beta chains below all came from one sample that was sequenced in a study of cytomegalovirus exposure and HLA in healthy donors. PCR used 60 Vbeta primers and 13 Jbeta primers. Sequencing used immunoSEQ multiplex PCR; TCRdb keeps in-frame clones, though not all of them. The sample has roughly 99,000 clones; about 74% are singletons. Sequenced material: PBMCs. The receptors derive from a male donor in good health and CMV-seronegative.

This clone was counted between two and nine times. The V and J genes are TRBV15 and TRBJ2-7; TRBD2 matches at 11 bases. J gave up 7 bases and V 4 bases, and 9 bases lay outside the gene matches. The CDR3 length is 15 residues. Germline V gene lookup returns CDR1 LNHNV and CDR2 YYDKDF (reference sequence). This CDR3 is CATSKSGTSGREQYF. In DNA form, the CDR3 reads TGTGCCACCAGCAAATCCGGGACTAGCGGAAGGGAGCAGTACTTC.

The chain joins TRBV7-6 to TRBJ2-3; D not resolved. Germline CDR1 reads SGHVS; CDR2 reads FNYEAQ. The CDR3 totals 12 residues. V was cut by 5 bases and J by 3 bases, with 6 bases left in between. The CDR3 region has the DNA TGTGCCAGCAGCCGTCTAACAGATACGCAGTATTTT. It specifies CASSRLTDTQYF.

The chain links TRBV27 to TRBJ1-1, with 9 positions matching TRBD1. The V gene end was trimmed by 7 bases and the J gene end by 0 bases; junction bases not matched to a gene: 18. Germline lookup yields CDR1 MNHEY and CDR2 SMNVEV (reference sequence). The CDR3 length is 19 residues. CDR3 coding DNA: TGTGCCAGCACCCCTTTGAGGACAGGGGAGACTCGTATGAACACTGAAGCTTTCTTT. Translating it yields CASTPLRTGETRMNTEAFF.

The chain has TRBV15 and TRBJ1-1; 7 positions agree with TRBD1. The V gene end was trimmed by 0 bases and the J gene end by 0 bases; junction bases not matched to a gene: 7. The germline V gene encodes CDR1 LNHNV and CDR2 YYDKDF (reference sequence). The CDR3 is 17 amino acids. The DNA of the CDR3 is TGTGCCACCAGCAGAGATTTTAGGGGGCGGTTGAACACTGAAGCTTTCTTT. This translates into CATSRDFRGRLNTEAFF.

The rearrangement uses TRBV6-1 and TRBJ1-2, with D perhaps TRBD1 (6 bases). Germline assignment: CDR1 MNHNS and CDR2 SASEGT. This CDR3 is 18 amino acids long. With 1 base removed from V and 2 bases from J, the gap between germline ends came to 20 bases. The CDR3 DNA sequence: TGTGCCAGCAGTGAAGTTGGCACAGGGAGCCGGAGAAACTATGGCTACACCTTC. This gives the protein CASSEVGTGSRRNYGYTF.

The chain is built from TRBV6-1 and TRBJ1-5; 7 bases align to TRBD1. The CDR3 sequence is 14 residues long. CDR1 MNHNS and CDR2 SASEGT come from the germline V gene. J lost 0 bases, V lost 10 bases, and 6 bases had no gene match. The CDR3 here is CATGTEYSNQPQHF. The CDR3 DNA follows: TGTGCCACGGGGACAGAGTATAGCAATCAGCCCCAGCATTTT.

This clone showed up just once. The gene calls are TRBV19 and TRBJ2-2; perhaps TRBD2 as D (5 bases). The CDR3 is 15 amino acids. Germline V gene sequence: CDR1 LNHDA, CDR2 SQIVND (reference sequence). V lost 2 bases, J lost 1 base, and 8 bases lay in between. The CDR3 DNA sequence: TGTGCCAGTAGTATAAGGAGCGGGAACACCGGGGAGCTGTTTTTT. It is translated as CASSIRSGNTGELFF. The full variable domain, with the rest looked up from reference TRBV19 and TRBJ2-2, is DGGITQSPKYLFRKEGQNVTLSCEQNLNHDAMYWYRQDPGQGLRLIYYSQIVNDFQKGDIAEGYSVSREKKESFPLTVTSAQKNPTAFYLCASSIRSGNTGELFFGEGSRLTVL.

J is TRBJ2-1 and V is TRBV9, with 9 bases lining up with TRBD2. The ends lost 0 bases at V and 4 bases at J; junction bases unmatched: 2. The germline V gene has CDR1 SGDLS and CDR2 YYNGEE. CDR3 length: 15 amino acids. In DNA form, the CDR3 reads TGTGCCAGCAGCGTAGGAAGCGGGAGGTACAATGAGCAGTTCTTC. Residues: CASSVGSGRYNEQFF.

The CDR3 sequence is CASSIAAGAAYEQYF. The CDR3 coding sequence is TGTGCCAGCAGCATCGCGGCGGGAGCGGCCTACGAGCAGTACTTC. The chain joins TRBV7-2 to TRBJ2-7, with 7 bases aligning to TRBD2. CDR3 length: 15 residues. Looked up from germline, CDR1 is SGHTA and CDR2 is FQGNSA. The V and J ends lost 5 bases and 2 bases, in that order; junction bases with no gene match: 9.

Here the CDR3 reads CASSQPSGQGARSYLSSYNEQFF. As DNA, the CDR3 is TGTGCCAGCAGCCAACCATCGGGACAGGGGGCGCGGTCTTACTTGAGCTCCTACAATGAGCAGTTCTTC. The chain combines TRBV4-2 with TRBJ2-1; 12 positions match TRBD1. The CDR3 sequence is 23 residues long. The trim removed 2 bases at V and 0 bases at J, leaving 20 bases unmatched. Germline V gene sequence: CDR1 LGHNA, CDR2 YNFKEQ.

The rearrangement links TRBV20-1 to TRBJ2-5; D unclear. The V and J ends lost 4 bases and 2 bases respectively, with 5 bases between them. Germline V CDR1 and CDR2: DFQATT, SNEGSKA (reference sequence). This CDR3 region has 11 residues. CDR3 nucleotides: TGCAGTGCTATTCCTCAAGAGACCCAGTACTTC. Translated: CSAIPQETQYF.

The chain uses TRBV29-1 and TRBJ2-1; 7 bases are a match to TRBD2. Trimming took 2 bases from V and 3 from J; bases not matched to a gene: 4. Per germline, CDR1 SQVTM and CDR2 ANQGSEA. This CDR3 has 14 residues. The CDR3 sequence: CSVEFRTSYNEQFF. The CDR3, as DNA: TGCAGCGTTGAATTCCGGACTAGCTACAATGAGCAGTTCTTC.

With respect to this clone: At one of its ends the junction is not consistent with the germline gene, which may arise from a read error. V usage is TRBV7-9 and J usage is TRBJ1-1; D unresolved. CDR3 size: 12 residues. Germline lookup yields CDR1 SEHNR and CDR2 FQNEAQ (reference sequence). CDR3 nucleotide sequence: TGTTCCAGCAGCGTAAAGAACACTGAAGCTTTCTTT. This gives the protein CSSSVKNTEAFF.

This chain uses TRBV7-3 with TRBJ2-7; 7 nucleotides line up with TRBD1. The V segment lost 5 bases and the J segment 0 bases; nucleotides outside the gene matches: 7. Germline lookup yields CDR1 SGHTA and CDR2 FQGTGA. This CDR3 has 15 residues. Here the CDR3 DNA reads TGTGCCAGCAGCCTCTCGGGACAGCCCTCCTACGAGCAGTACTTC. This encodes CASSLSGQPSYEQYF.

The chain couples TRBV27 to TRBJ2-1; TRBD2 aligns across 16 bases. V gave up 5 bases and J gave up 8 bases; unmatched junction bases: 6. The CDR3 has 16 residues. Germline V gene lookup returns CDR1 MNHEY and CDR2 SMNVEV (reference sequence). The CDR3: CASSPGTSGRGHEQFF. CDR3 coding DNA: TGTGCCAGCAGTCCGGGGACTAGCGGGAGGGGGCATGAGCAGTTCTTC.

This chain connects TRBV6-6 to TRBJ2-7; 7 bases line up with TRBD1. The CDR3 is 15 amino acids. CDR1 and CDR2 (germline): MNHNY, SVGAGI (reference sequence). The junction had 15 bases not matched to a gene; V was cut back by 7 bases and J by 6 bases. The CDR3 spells CASTENPQTGFEQYF. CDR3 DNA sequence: TGTGCCAGCACCGAAAACCCCCAGACAGGGTTCGAGCAGTACTTC.

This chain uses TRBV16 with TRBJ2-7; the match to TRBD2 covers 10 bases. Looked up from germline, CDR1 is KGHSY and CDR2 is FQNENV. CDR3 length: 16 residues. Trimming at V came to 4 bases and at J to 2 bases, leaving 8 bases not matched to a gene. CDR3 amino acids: CASSRISSGSAYEQYF. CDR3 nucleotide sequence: TGTGCCAGCAGCCGGATCTCTAGCGGGAGCGCCTACGAGCAGTACTTC.

The CDR3 DNA reads as TGTGCCAGCAGCGTCGGCTACGAGCAGTACTTC. Residues: CASSVGYEQYF. The chain links TRBV7-9 to TRBJ2-7; D is ambiguous. The CDR3 contains 11 residues. V shed 5 bases and J shed 3 bases, with 5 bases lying between them. Germline loops: CDR1 SEHNR, CDR2 FQNEAQ (reference sequence).

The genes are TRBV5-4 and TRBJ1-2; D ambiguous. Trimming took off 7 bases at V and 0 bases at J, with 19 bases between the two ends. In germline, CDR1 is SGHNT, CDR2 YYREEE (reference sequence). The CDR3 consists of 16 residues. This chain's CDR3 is CASVPFPHAPNYGYTF. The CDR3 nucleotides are TGTGCCAGCGTCCCTTTCCCACACGCTCCTAACTATGGCTACACCTTC. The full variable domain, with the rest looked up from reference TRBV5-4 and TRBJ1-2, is ETGVTQSPTHLIKTRGQQVTLRCSSQSGHNTVSWYQQALGQGPQFIFQYYREEENGRGNFPPRFSGLQFPNYSSELNVNALELDDSALYLCASVPFPHAPNYGYTFGSGTRLTVV.

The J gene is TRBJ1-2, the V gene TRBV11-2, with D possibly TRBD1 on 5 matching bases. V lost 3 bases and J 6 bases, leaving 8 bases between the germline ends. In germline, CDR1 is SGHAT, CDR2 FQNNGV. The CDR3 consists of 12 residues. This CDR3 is CASSLEGNGYTF. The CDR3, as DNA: TGTGCCAGCAGCTTGGAGGGGAATGGCTACACCTTC. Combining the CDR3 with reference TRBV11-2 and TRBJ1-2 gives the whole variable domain EAGVAQSPRYKIIEKRQSVAFWCNPISGHATLYWYQQILGQGPKLLIQFQNNGVVDDSQLPKDRFSAERLKGVDSTLKIQPAKLEDSAVYLCASSLEGNGYTFGSGTRLTVV.

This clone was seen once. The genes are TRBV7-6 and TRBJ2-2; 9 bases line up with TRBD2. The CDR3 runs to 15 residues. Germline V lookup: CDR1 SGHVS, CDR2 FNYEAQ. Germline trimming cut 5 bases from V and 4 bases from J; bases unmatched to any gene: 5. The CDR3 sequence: CASSPSGDITGELFF. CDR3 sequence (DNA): TGTGCCAGCAGCCCTAGCGGGGACATCACCGGGGAGCTGTTTTTT.

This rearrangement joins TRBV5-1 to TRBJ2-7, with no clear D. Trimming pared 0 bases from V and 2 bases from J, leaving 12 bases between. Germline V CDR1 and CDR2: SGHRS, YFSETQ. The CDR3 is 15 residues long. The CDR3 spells CASSLVSRGPYEQYF. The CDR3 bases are TGCGCCAGCAGCTTGGTGTCCCGAGGCCCCTACGAGCAGTACTTC.

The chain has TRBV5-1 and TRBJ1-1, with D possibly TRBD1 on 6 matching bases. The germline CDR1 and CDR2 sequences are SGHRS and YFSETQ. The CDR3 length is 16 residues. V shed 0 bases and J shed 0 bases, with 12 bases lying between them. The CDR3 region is CASSLARQVMNTEAFF. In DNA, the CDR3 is TGCGCCAGCAGCTTGGCTCGACAGGTAATGAACACTGAAGCTTTCTTT.

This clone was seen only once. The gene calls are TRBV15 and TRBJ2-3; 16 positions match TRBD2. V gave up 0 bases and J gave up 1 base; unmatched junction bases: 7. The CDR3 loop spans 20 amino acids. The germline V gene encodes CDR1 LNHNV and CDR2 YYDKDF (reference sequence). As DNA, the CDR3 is TGTGCCACCAGCAGAGATTACGGGACTAGCGGGAGGGATGGCACAGATACGCAGTATTTT. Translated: CATSRDYGTSGRDGTDTQYF. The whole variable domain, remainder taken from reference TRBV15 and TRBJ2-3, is DAMVIQNPRYQVTQFGKPVTLSCSQTLNHNVMYWYQQKSSQAPKLLFHYYDKDFNNEADTPDNFQSRRPNTSFCFLDIRSPGLGDTAMYLCATSRDYGTSGRDGTDTQYFGPGTRLTVL.

The CDR3 is CASSFSPLEQYF. CDR3 DNA: TGTGCCAGCAGCTTTAGTCCTTTGGAGCAGTACTTC. V usage is TRBV7-6 and J usage is TRBJ2-7; D is unresolved. Germline assignment: CDR1 SGHVS and CDR2 FNYEAQ. CDR3 length equals 12 residues. The V and J ends lost 3 bases and 7 bases respectively, with 10 bases between them.

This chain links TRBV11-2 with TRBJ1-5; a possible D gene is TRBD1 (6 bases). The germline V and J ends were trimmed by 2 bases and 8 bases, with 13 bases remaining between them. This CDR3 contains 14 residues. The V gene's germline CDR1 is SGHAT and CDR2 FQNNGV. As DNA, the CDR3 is TGTGCCAGCAGCTTAAAGCCAGGGGAGAAGCCCCAGCATTTT. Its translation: CASSLKPGEKPQHF.

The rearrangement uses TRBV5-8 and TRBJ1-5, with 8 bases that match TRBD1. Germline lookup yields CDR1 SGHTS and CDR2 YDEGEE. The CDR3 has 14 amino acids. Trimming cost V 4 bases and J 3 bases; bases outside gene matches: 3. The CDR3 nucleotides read TGTGCCAGCAGCCCGGGACAGGACAATCAGCCCCAGCATTTT. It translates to CASSPGQDNQPQHF.

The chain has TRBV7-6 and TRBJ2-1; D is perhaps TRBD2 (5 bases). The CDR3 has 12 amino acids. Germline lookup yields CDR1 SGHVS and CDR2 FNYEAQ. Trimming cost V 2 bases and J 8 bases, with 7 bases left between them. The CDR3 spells CASSLLLDEQFF. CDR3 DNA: TGTGCCAGCAGCTTATTACTAGATGAGCAGTTCTTC. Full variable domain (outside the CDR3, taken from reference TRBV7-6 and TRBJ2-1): GAGVSQSPRYKVTKRGQDVALRCDPISGHVSLYWYRQALGQGPEFLTYFNYEAQQDKSGLPNDRFSAERPEGSISTLTIQRTEQRDSAMYRCASSLLLDEQFFGPGTRLTVL.